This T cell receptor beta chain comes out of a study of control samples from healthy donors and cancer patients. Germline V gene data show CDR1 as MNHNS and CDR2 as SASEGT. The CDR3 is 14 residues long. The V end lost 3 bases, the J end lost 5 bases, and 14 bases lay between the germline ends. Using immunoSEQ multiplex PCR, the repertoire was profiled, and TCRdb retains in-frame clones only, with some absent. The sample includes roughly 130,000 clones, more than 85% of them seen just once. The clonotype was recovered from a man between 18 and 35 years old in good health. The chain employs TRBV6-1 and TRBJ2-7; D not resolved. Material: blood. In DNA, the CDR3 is TGTGCCAGCAGTGAGGTGGGTGATCTGGACGAGCAGTACTTC. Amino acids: CASSEVGDLDEQYF.